The entry that follows covers one TCR beta chain sequence. Germline CDR1 is MDHEN and CDR2 is SYDVKM. The CDR3 spans 14 residues. Trimming cost V 5 bases and J 5 bases; bases outside gene matches: 8. This sample is drawn from a study of T cell changes during pregnancy in multiple sclerosis. The data were produced by immunoSEQ multiplex PCR, yet TCRdb's version contains in-frame clones alone and is incomplete. The sample lists tens of thousands of clones; over 85% were seen once. The sequence came from a female donor with multiple sclerosis, enrolled in a pregnancy study. The sample here was peripheral blood, taken in the second trimester of pregnancy. The V gene is TRBV28, the J gene TRBJ2-7, with 8 bases matching TRBD2. CDR3 residues: CASSPSGRLDEQYF. The CDR3 DNA reads TGTGCCAGCAGTCCCAGCGGGAGACTCGACGAGCAGTACTTC.